The present T cell receptor beta chain was sequenced within a study of blood T cell repertoires in COVID-19. For the study at large: Samples of COVID-19 (acute and convalescent) were obtained from the United States, Italy and Spain. T cells, B-cell-depleted T cells, or PBMCs provided the cDNA or gDNA that served as material.

Authors' data handling: The assay estimated nucleated cells by amplifying reference gene primers. Libraries were prepared by immunoSEQ multiplex PCR; TCRdb keeps only in-frame clonotypes and omits some of them. The D gene and trimming were derived from the DNA, and the V and J assignments and clone size from that table. The sample shows approximately 170,000 clones, around 85% of them seen only once. Germline V gene lookup returns CDR1 SGHAT and CDR2 FQNNGV. Trimming removed 5 bases at V and 2 bases at J, with 16 bases between. This CDR3 spans 15 amino acids. This TCR was recovered from a woman aged 70 to 79 with acute or convalescent COVID-19. The sequenced sample consisted of peripheral blood. The genes are TRBV11-2 and TRBJ2-7; tentatively, D is TRBD1 (6 bases). The CDR3 DNA reads as TGTGCCAGCAGCGGAGTCAGGGGCAAGACCTACGAGCAGTACTTC. This sequence encodes CASSGVRGKTYEQYF.